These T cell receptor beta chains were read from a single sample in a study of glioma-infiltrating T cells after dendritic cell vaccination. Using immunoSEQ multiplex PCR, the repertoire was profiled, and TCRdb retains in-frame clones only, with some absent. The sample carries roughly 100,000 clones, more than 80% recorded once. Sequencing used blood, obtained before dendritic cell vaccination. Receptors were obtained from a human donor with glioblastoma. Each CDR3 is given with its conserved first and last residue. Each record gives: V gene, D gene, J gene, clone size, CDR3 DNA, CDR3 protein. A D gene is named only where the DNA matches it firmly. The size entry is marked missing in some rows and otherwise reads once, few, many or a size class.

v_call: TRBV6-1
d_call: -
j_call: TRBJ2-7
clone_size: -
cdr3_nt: TGTGCCACCGATCGTGGGGGGTCTACCTACGAGCAGTACTTC
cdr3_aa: CATDRGGSTYEQYF

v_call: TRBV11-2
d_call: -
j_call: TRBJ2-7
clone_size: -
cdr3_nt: TGTGCCAGCAGCCCAAACACAGGGTTTAGCTACGAGCAGTACTTC
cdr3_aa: CASSPNTGFSYEQYF

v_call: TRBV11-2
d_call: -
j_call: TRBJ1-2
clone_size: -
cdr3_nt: TGTGCCAGCAGCTTAGGGGGCCGCTTTGGTGGCTACACCTTC
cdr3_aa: CASSLGGRFGGYTF

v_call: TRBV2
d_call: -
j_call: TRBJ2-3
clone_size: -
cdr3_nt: TGTGCCAGCAGTGCCACGACACTGAGCACAGATACGCAGTATTTT
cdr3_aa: CASSATTLSTDTQYF

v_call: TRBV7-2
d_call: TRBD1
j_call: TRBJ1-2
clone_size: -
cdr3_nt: TGTGCCAGCAGCTTGGGACAGAACTATGGCTACACCTTC
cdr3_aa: CASSLGQNYGYTF

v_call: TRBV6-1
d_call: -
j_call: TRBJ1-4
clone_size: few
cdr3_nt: TGTGCCAGCAGTGGCCGGGATCCTAATGAAAAACTGTTTTTT
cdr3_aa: CASSGRDPNEKLFF

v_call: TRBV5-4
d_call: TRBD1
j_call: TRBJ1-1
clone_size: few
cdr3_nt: TGTGCCAGCAGCCCAGGGGGCGCTTTAGCTTTCTTT
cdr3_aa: CASSPGGALAFF

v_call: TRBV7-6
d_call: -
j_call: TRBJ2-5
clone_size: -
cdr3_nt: TGTGCCAGCAGCCCCGGCTTGGTGGACAGACTAGAGACCCAGTACTTC
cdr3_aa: CASSPGLVDRLETQYF

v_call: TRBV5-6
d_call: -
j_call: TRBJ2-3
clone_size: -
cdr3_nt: TGTGCCAGCAGCTTGGTTAGCGGAACAGATACGCAGTATTTT
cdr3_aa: CASSLVSGTDTQYF

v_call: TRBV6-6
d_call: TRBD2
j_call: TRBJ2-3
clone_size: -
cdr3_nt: TGTGCCAGCGGACTAGGCAGTAGCACAGATACGCAGTATTTT
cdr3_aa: CASGLGSSTDTQYF

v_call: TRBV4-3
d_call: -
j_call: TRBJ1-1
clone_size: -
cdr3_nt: TGCGCCAGCAGCCAAGCTGCGGGCACTGAAGCTTTCTTT
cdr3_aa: CASSQAAGTEAFF

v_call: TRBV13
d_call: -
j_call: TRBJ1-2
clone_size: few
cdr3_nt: TGTGCCAGCAGCTTGGACACGGCTGCCAGGTCTGGCTACACCTTC
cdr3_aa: CASSLDTAARSGYTF

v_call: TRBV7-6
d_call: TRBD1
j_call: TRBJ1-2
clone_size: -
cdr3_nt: TGTGCCAGCAGCCGCACCCGGGACAGCTATGGCTACACCTTC
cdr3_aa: CASSRTRDSYGYTF

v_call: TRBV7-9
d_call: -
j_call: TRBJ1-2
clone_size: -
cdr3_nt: TGTGCCAGCAGCCCAGGGGTATTTGGCTACACCTTC
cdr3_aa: CASSPGVFGYTF

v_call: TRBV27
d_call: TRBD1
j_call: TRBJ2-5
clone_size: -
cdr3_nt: TGTGCCAGCAGTTTACACGGACAGGTGGAGACCCAGTACTTC
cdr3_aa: CASSLHGQVETQYF

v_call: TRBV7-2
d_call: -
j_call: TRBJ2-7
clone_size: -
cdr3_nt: TGTGCCAGCAGCTTAGCGCGGCGGGAACTCTCCTACGAGCAGTACTTC
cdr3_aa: CASSLARRELSYEQYF